The 5 T cell receptor beta chains below come from one sample, sequenced in a study of T cell responses to AZD1222 COVID-19 vaccine. The assay was immunoSEQ multiplex PCR, and TCRdb's table has in-frame clones only and misses some. Of about 150,000 clones in the sample, about nine tenths are singletons; the top ten hold around 2.1%. The sample was peripheral blood, taken 28 days after the second AZD1222 dose. Receptors originate from an adult who received the AZD1222 COVID-19 vaccine.

V gene TRBV29-1 combines with J gene TRBJ2-5; 14 positions match TRBD2. V shed 7 bases, J shed 3 bases, and the junction held 7 bases outside the gene matches. The V gene's germline CDR1 is SQVTM and CDR2 ANQGSEA. The length of the CDR3 is 15 residues. CDR3 coding DNA: TGCAGCGCTTCGGGGACTAGCGGGAGTGAAGAGACCCAGTACTTC. It specifies CSASGTSGSEETQYF.

CDR3 loop: CASSAPPRQGSDGYTF. The CDR3 DNA follows: TGCGCCAGCAGCGCACCTCCGAGACAGGGGAGTGATGGCTACACCTTC. J is TRBJ1-2 and V is TRBV5-1, with 8 bases that match TRBD1. Germline values: CDR1 SGHRS, CDR2 YFSETQ. The length of the CDR3 is 16 residues. The trim removed 4 bases at V and 6 bases at J, leaving 14 bases unmatched. The entire variable domain, with the rest obtained from reference TRBV5-1 and TRBJ1-2, is as follows: KAGVTQTPRYLIKTRGQQVTLSCSPISGHRSVSWYQQTPGQGLQFLFEYFSETQRNKGNFPGRFSGRQFSNSRSEMNVSTLELGDSALYLCASSAPPRQGSDGYTFGSGTRLTVV.

J is TRBJ1-1 and V is TRBV7-6; D might be TRBD1 (6 bases). Germline V lookup: CDR1 SGHVS, CDR2 FNYEAQ. Trimming removed 7 bases from V and 4 bases from J, with 13 bases in between. The CDR3 covers 13 residues. The CDR3 coding sequence is TGTGCCAGCAATCAGGGGAGGGGCACTGAAGCTTTCTTT. Translation gives CASNQGRGTEAFF. The full variable domain, with the rest looked up from reference TRBV7-6 and TRBJ1-1, is GAGVSQSPRYKVTKRGQDVALRCDPISGHVSLYWYRQALGQGPEFLTYFNYEAQQDKSGLPNDRFSAERPEGSISTLTIQRTEQRDSAMYRCASNQGRGTEAFFGQGTRLTVV.

V is TRBV11-3 and J is TRBJ2-1; the D is unclear. The CDR3 loop spans 12 amino acids. Per germline, CDR1 SGHNT and CDR2 YENEEA. The V end was cut by 1 base, the J end by 7 bases, with 5 bases between. CDR3 sequence: CASSLARNEQFF. The CDR3 DNA follows: TGTGCCAGCAGCTTAGCTAGGAATGAGCAGTTCTTC.

The chain uses TRBV6-5 and TRBJ1-2, with a possible D match to TRBD1 (6 bases). CDR1 and CDR2 (germline): MNHEY, SVGAGI. Trimming left V 9 bases short and J 5 bases short, with 13 bases between. This CDR3 is 12 amino acids long. DNA for the CDR3: TGTGCCAGTCCGGGGACAAGATATGGCTACACCTTC. Protein sequence: CASPGTRYGYTF.